This TCR beta chain was profiled in a study of cytomegalovirus exposure and HLA in healthy donors. On the study more broadly: Among about 179 million T cells, an earlier analysis found 90 million to 130 million unique TCR beta sequences.

A few counts support this clone. Its specificity is unknown. The CDR3 is 19 residues long. The germline V gene encodes CDR1 SGHTA and CDR2 FQGTGA. V was clipped by 1 base and J by 0 bases; unmatched bases: 7. 60 Vbeta and 13 Jbeta primers were used in PCR. Clones were sequenced by immunoSEQ multiplex PCR, and TCRdb holds only the in-frame ones, with some missing. The data contain 85,000 to 120,000 clones, about 70% of them seen just once; the ten biggest clones take up roughly 0.79%. General study results and limits: V segments that were indistinguishable, TRBV6-2 and TRBV6-3 among them, were omitted from analysis.

Sequencing was performed on PBMCs. This TCR was sampled from a boy aged 5 to 17 in good health and CMV-seronegative. V usage is TRBV7-3 and J usage is TRBJ2-1; TRBD2 matches at 12 bases. In nucleotides, the CDR3 is TGTGCCAGCAGCTTAATGACTAGCGGGGGTTCCCTCTCCTACAATGAGCAGTTCTTC. Translating gives CASSLMTSGGSLSYNEQFF.